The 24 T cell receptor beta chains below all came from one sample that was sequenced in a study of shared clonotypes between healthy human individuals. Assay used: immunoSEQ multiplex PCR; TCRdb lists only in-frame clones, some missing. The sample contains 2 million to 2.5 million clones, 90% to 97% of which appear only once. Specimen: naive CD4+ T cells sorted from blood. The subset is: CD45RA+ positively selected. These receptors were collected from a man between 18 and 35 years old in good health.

CDR3 coding DNA: TGTGCCAGCAGCTTAGTGGACACCTACGAGCAGTACTTC. Translating it yields CASSLVDTYEQYF. The V gene is TRBV11-2, the J gene TRBJ2-7, with a tentative D call TRBD1 (5 bases). Germline values: CDR1 SGHAT, CDR2 FQNNGV. With 1 base removed from V and 2 bases from J, the gap between germline ends came to 6 bases. The CDR3 length is 13 residues.

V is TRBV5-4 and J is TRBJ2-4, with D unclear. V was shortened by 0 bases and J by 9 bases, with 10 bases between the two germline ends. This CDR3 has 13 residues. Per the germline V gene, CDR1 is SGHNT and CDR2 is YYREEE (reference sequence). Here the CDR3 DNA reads TGTGCCAGCAGCTTGGATAGCACTGGCATTCAGTACTTC. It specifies CASSLDSTGIQYF. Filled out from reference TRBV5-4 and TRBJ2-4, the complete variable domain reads ETGVTQSPTHLIKTRGQQVTLRCSSQSGHNTVSWYQQALGQGPQFIFQYYREEENGRGNFPPRFSGLQFPNYSSELNVNALELDDSALYLCASSLDSTGIQYFGAGTRLSVL.

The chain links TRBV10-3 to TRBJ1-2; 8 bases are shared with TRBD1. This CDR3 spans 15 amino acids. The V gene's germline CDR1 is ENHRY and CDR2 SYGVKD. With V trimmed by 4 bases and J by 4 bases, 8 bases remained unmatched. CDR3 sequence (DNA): TGTGCCATCAGTGGAGGACAGGGCTGGAGCTATGGCTACACCTTC. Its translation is CAISGGQGWSYGYTF.

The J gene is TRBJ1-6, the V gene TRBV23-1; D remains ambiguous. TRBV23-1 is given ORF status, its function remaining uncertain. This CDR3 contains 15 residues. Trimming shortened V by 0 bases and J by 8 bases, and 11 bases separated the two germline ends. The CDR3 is CASSQSYNRDSPLHF. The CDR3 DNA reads TGCGCCAGCAGTCAATCGTATAACCGGGATTCACCCCTCCACTTT.

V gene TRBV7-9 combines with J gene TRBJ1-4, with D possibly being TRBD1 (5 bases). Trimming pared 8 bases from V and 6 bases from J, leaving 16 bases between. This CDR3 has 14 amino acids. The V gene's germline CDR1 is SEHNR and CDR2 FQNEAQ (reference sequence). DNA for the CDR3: TGTGCCAGCTCCGATTGGGGGGGAGATGAAAAACTGTTTTTT. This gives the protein CASSDWGGDEKLFF.

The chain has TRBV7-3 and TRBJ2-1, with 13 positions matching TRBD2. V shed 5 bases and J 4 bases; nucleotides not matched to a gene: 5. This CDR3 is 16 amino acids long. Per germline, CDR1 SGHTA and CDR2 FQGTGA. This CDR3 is CASSARLAGGYNEQFF. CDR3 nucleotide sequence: TGTGCCAGCAGCGCCCGACTAGCGGGGGGTTACAATGAGCAGTTCTTC.

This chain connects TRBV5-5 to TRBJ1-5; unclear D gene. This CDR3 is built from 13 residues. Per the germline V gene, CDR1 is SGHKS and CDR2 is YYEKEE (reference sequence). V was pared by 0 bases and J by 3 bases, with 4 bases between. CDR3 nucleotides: TGTGCCAGCAGCTTGGTTTACAATCAGCCCCAGCATTTT. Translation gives CASSLVYNQPQHF. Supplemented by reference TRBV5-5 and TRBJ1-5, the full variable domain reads DAGVTQSPTHLIKTRGQQVTLRCSPISGHKSVSWYQQVLGQGPQFIFQYYEKEERGRGNFPDRFSARQFPNYSSELNVNALLLGDSALYLCASSLVYNQPQHFGDGTRLSIL.

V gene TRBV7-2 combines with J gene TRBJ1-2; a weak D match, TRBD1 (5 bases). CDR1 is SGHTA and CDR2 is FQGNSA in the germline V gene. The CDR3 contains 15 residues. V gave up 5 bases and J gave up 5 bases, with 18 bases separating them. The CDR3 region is CASSPSQGARYGYTF. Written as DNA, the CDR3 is TGTGCCAGCAGCCCGAGTCAGGGTGCTCGGTATGGCTACACCTTC. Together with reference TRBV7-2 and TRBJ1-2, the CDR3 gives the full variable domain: GAGVSQSPSNKVTEKGKDVELRCDPISGHTALYWYRQSLGQGLEFLIYFQGNSAPDKSGLPSDRFSAERTGGSVSTLTIQRTQQEDSAVYLCASSPSQGARYGYTFGSGTRLTVV.

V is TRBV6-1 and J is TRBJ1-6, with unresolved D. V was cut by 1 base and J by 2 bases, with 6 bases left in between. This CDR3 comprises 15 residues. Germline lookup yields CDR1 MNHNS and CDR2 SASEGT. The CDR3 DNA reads TGTGCCAGCAGTGAAGGCATGCCCTATAATTCACCCCTCCACTTT. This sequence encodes CASSEGMPYNSPLHF.

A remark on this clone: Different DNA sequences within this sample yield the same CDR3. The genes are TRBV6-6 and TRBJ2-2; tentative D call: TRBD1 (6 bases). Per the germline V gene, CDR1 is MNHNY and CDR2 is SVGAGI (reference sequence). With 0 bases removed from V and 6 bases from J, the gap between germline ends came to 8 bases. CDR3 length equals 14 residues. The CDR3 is CASSYSQGAGELFF. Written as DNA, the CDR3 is TGTGCCAGCAGTTACTCACAGGGTGCCGGGGAGCTGTTTTTT.

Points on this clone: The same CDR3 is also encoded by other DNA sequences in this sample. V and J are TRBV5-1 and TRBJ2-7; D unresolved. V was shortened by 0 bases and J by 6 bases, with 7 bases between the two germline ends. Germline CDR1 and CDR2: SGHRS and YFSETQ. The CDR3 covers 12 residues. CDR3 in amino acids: CASSLEVGEQYF. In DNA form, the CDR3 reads TGCGCCAGCAGCTTGGAGGTAGGCGAGCAGTACTTC.

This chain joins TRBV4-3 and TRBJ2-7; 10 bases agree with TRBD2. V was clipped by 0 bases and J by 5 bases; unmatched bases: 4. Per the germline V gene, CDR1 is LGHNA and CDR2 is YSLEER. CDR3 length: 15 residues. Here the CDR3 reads CASSQEASGSHEQYF. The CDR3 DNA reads TGCGCCAGCAGCCAAGAGGCTAGCGGGAGTCACGAGCAGTACTTC.

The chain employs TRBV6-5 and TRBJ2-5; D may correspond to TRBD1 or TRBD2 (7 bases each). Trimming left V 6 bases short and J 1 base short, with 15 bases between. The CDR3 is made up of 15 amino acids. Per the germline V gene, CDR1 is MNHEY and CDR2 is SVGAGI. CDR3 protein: CASRSGTASQETQYF. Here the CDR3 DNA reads TGTGCCAGCAGGAGCGGGACAGCTTCCCAAGAGACCCAGTACTTC.

This CDR3 reads CASSGTGYEQYF. Written as DNA, the CDR3 is TGTGCCAGCAGCGGGACAGGCTACGAGCAGTACTTC. This sequence joins TRBV11-1 and TRBJ2-7; the match to TRBD1 covers 8 bases. CDR1 and CDR2 (germline): SGHAT, FQDESV (reference sequence). The CDR3 is 12 amino acids. V lost 5 bases, J lost 3 bases, and 0 bases stayed unmatched.

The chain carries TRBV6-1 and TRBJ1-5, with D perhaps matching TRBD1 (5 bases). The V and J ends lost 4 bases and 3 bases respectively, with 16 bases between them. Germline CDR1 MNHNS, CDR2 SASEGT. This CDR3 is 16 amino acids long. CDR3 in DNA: TGTGCCAGCAGTGGCTCGGGGGTGCTAAACAATCAGCCCCAGCATTTT. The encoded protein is CASSGSGVLNNQPQHF.

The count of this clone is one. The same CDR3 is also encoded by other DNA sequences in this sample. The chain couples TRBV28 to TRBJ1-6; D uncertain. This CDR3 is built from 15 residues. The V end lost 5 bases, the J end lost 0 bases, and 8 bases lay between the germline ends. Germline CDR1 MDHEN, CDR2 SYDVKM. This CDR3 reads CASSLGSSYNSPLHF. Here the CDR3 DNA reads TGTGCCAGCAGTCTAGGTAGCTCCTATAATTCACCCCTCCACTTT.

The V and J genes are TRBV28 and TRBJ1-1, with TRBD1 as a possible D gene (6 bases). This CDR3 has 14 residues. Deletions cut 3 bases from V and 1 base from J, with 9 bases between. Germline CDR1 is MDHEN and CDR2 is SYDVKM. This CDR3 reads CASSFQGKNTEAFF. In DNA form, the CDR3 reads TGTGCCAGCAGTTTTCAGGGGAAGAACACTGAAGCTTTCTTT.

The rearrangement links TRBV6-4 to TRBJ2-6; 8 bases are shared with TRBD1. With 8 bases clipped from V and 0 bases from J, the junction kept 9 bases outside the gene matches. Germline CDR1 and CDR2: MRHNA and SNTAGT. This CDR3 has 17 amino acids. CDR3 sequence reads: CASPRDRSLSGANVLTF. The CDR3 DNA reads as TGTGCCAGCCCCCGGGACAGGTCACTCTCTGGGGCCAACGTCCTGACTTTC.

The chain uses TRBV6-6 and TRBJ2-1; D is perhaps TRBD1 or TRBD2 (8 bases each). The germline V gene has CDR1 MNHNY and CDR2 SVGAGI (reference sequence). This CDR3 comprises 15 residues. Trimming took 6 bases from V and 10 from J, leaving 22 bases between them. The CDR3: CASSQGAGGYAEQFF. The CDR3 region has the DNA TGTGCCAGCAGCCAGGGGGCGGGGGGCTACGCGGAGCAGTTCTTC.

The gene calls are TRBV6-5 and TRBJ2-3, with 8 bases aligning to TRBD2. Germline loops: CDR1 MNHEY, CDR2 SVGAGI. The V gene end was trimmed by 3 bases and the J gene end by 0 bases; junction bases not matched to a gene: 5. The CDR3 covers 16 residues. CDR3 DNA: TGTGCCAGCAGTTATAGCGGGGCGGCTAGCACAGATACGCAGTATTTT. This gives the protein CASSYSGAASTDTQYF.

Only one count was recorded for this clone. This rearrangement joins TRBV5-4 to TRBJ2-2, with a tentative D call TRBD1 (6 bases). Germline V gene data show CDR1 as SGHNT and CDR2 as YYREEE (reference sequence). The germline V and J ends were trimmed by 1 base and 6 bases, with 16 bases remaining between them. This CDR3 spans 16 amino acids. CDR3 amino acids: CASSLQRDIFAGELFF. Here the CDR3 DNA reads TGTGCCAGCAGCTTGCAACGGGACATTTTCGCCGGGGAGCTGTTTTTT. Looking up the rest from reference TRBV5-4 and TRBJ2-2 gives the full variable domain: ETGVTQSPTHLIKTRGQQVTLRCSSQSGHNTVSWYQQALGQGPQFIFQYYREEENGRGNFPPRFSGLQFPNYSSELNVNALELDDSALYLCASSLQRDIFAGELFFGEGSRLTVL.

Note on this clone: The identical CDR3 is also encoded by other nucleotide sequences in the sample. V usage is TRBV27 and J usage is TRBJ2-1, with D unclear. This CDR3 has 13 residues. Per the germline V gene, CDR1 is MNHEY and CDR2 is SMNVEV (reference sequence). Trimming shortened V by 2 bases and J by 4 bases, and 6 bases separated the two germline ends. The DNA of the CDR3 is TGTGCCAGCAGTTTAGCAGTTTACAATGAGCAGTTCTTC. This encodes CASSLAVYNEQFF.

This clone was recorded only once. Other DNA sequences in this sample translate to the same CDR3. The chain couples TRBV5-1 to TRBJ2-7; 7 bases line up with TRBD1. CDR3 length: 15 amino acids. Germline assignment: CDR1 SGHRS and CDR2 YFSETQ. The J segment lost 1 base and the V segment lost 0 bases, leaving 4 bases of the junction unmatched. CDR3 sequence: CASSLAGTVSYEQYF. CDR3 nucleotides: TGCGCCAGCAGCTTGGCCGGGACAGTTTCCTACGAGCAGTACTTC.

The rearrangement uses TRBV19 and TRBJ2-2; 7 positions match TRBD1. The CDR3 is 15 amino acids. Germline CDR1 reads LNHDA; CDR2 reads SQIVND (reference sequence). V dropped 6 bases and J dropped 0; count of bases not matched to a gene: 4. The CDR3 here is CASRKTGTNTGELFF. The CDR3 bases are TGTGCCAGTAGAAAGACAGGGACGAACACCGGGGAGCTGTTTTTT.